This paragraph reports one T cell receptor (beta chain). There is no known antigen for this receptor. No clone much larger than this one lies a single base away; base qualities are absent. The approximately 40 donors, aged about 6 to 100 years, were systemically healthy Caucasian individuals from Russia. Each donor gave 8 to 10 milliliters of peripheral blood, drawn into EDTA-treated Vacutainer tubes. Ficoll-Paque density-gradient centrifugation was used to isolate PBMCs, with at least 7 million per sample. Trizol reagent was used to extract total RNA from the PBMCs, yielding at least 5.5 micrograms per sample. The percentages of naive CD45RAhigh/CD27high T cells were determined by flow cytometry on a PBMC aliquot from every donor. The sample belongs to a study of blood T cells in healthy people across ages (dated by TCRdb to 2013 to 2016). Broadly, across the study: In model experiments, template switching captured roughly one uniquely barcoded TCR beta cDNA molecule for every two T cells. Using deep sequencing normalized with unique cDNA molecular identifiers, the study measured how TCR beta repertoire diversity changes with age. The donors were split into four age groups: young (average about 16 years), middle-aged (roughly 42), aged (roughly 68) and long-lived (more than 80). Donors of different ages were randomly distributed across sequencing lanes to avoid experimental bias. For two donors (one aged 18 to 30 and one aged 80 or older), the study analyzed two additional independent replicas of 1 million unique cDNA reads from the same blood draw.

On the study overall, not on this receptor specifically: Donor CMV infection status was unknown, potentially confounding age-related changes in expanded clonotypes. Estimates of total diversity from one million sequenced T cells were regarded as lower bounds and underestimates. As age increased, observed TCR beta diversity per million T cells dropped in a roughly linear way, and a significant reduction was already evident by age about 40. There was a strong correlation between observed TCR beta diversity and the percentage of naive T cells measured by flow cytometry. The long-lived group showed more naive CD4+ T cells, fewer expanded clones and increased TCR diversity than the aged group, suggesting age selection. Conclusive comparison of naive and antigen-experienced compartments was prevented by the profiling of bulk unsorted PBMCs.

Library preparation used 5' RACE. The sequencing machine was an Illumina HiSeq 2500. A second PCR of roughly 6 to 12 cycles was performed with a sample-barcoded 5' primer and a J-beta primer mix. Each TCR beta cDNA molecule received a unique molecular identifier from a template-switch 5' adaptor carrying 12 random nucleotides. Each sample yielded at least 2.5 million CDR3-containing paired-end reads. First-strand cDNA was synthesized from all RNA with the Mint cDNA synthesis kit, primed by a TRBC-specific oligonucleotide. Following uracil-DNA glycosylase treatment, all cDNA underwent a first 18-cycle PCR with the universal primers M1SS and BC2_uni_R. Under the source paper's analysis protocol: Each sample was normalized by randomly selecting 1 million high-quality reads, each carrying a distinct molecular identifier. Reads with shared molecular identifiers were discarded instead of being binned into consensus sequences. MiTCR, set to a Q25 quality threshold and the strictest error-elimination algorithm, was used for CDR3 identification, clonotype clustering and error correction. A nonparametric unseen species model using Euler transformation provided a lower-bound estimate of total TCR beta diversity. TCRdb reprocessing: public reads trimmed at Q25 with fastp, clones called with MiXCR, in-frame beta chains kept. Every entry covers one CDR3 protein and lists the most common genes and DNA from its rows. These V and J calls rely on TCRdb rather than the paper's analysis. Counted in this sample were about 1.4 million distinct CDR3 sequences; roughly 64% of them appeared once. The ten most abundant clones make up under 8.5% of the sample.

The receptor was isolated from a man aged 18 to 29 in good health. The sequenced material came from blood.

The encoded CDR3 is CASRLGTYEQYF. In nucleotides, the sequence is TGTGCCAGCAGGTTGGGGACCTACGAGCAGTACTTC. The V gene is TRBV12-3 or TRBV12-4 and the J gene is TRBJ2-7; the D gene is unclear. Taken from cysteine to phenylalanine, the CDR3 has 12 residues. CDR3 DNA is the only sequence kept; it has 36 bases, read in frame from the first base. V drops 6 bases and J drops 2 bases, leaving 8 bases in between.